This T cell receptor beta chain was captured by sequencing in a study of shared clonotypes between healthy human individuals. The data were produced by immunoSEQ multiplex PCR, yet TCRdb's version contains in-frame clones alone and is incomplete. The sample lists roughly 1,100,000 clones; about three quarters were seen once. Germline CDR1 MNHNY, CDR2 SVGAGI (reference sequence). V was pared by 3 bases and J by 1 base, with 9 bases between. The CDR3 totals 14 residues. Naive CD45RA+ and memory CD45RA-negative subsets were split from CD4+ cells. The sample comprised memory CD4+ T cells sorted from blood. The subset: CD45RA-negative fraction. This receptor was taken from a man aged 18 to 35 in good health. This chain joins TRBV6-6 and TRBJ1-2, with D unresolved. The CDR3 here is CASSYHPVNYGYTF. The CDR3 DNA is TGTGCCAGCAGTTATCATCCAGTTAACTATGGCTACACCTTC.